This T cell receptor beta chain was recovered during a study of tumor-infiltrating lymphocytes in primary liver carcinoma. To note about this clonotype: Antigen specificity is unknown. A junction end diverges from the germline sequence, so it may reflect a read error.

Unsorted bulk tissue, about 19-32 mg of it, served as the source for co-extraction of RNA and DNA. No patient had received treatment, and all had chronic HBV infection. Reverse transcription of 500 ng total RNA with a constant-region primer produced TCR beta cDNA. TCR beta libraries came from three nested multiplex PCR rounds using slightly modified ARM-PCR. The first two PCR rounds, around 11 cycles each, used TRBV1-TRBV30 forward primers and a C-beta reverse primer. TCRdb reprocessed the multiplex PCR reads with MiXCR, giving one entry per CDR3 protein. The table has about 59,000 distinct CDR3 sequences, less than 75% seen once. The CDR3 is 18 residues long. In germline, CDR1 is SGHRS, CDR2 YFSETQ. Study-wide results and limits: Reduced overlap was seen in tumor-adjacent and tumor-blood pairs versus tumor region pairs.

The chain has TRBV5-1 and TRBJ2-6; D unresolved. Sequencing was performed on liver tumor tissue from sampling region 2. The subset denotes: tumor region T2, inferior pole. The sequence was collected from a man aged 40-49 years with primary liver carcinoma and hepatitis B virus infection. CDR3 region: CASSLVAGITSEANVLTF. The DNA of the CDR3 is TGCGCCAGCAGCTTGGTGGCCGGTATAACCTCTGAGGCCAACGTCCTGACTTTC.